This T cell receptor beta chain was sequenced during a study of spatial heterogeneity in lung cancer. Whole-study context: Compared with alpha-chain sequences, beta-chain sequences were consistently detected in greater numbers. Study-wide results and caveats: Tumor mutation counts were tracked by expanded intratumoral alpha and beta TCR counts.

The table lists this clonotype with many counts. Its specificity is unknown. The germline CDR1 and CDR2 sequences are MNHEY and SMNVEV (reference sequence). CDR3 size: 14 residues. V was pared by 2 bases and J by 6 bases, with 2 bases of the junction left unmatched. MiXCR, applied by TCRdb to the 5' RACE reads, yields one record per CDR3 protein. Of 9,000 to 10,000 distinct CDR3 sequences listed, around 3% are singletons. Regarding time point: sample taken at primary tumor resection. J is TRBJ2-5 and V is TRBV27; 11 bases agree with TRBD1. The material was lung tumor tissue, obtained at surgery. The receptor was derived from a male donor with early-stage non-small cell lung cancer. The CDR3 protein is CASSLGTGGKTQYF. The CDR3 DNA is TGTGCCAGCAGTTTAGGGACAGGGGGGAAGACCCAGTACTTC.